This is a list of T cell receptor beta chains from one sample in a study of glioma-infiltrating T cells. One entry per CDR3 protein, called by TCRdb with MiXCR from the multiplex PCR reads. The table records 100,000 to 150,000 distinct CDR3 sequences, around 23% of them present only once. Sequences were obtained from glioma tissue, nonneoplastic brain tissue, or PBMCs (not recorded which). All receptors come from a human donor with low-grade glioma or glioblastoma, undergoing nonglioma brain surgery, or in good health (not recorded which). The CDR3 runs from the conserved cysteine through the conserved F or W. A D gene is named only where the DNA matches it firmly. A clone size is listed for some rows: how often the clone was seen (once, few, many), or a class if it is expanded.

many,TRBJ2-3,TRBD2,14,TRBV7-9,CASSLSGRSGTQYF,TGTGCCAGCAGCTTAAGCGGGAGAAGTGGTACGCAGTATTTT
many,TRBJ2-7,TRBD1,14,TRBV10-3,CAIKPGQGTTRLYF,TGTGCCATCAAACCGGGACAGGGGACTACTAGGTTGTACTTC
many,TRBJ2-5,TRBD1,16,TRBV6-6,CASSYFGQGARETQYF,TGTGCCAGCAGTTACTTTGGCCAGGGGGCAAGAGAGACCCAGTACTTC
many,TRBJ1-1,TRBD1,15,TRBV28,CATHPIGDSNTEAFF,TGTGCCACACACCCGATCGGGGACAGTAACACTGAAGCTTTCTTT
many,TRBJ2-7,TRBD2,14,TRBV6-1,CASSLAGGPDEQYF,TGTGCCAGCTCCTTAGCGGGAGGGCCGGACGAGCAGTACTTC
.,TRBJ1-2,.,12,TRBV30,CAIKTFNYGYTF,TGTGCCATAAAAACCTTTAACTATGGCTACACCTTC
.,TRBJ2-5,TRBD1,14,TRBV20-1,CSDRSTGAEETQYF,TGCAGTGATCGATCAACAGGGGCAGAGGAGACCCAGTACTTC
many,TRBJ1-2,TRBD1,15,TRBV7-9,CASSSGQGAFYGYTF,TGTGCCAGCAGCTCGGGACAGGGGGCATTCTATGGCTACACCTTC
many,TRBJ2-1,.,15,TRBV7-2,CASSLVRARGAEQFF,TGTGCCAGCAGCTTAGTTAGGGCCAGGGGCGCGGAGCAGTTCTTC
many,TRBJ1-5,.,14,TRBV27,CASSLGGINQPQHF,TGTGCCAGCAGTTTGGGGGGAATCAATCAGCCCCAGCATTTT
many,TRBJ2-3,TRBD2,15,TRBV6-1,CASSSLAGEADTQYF,TGTGCCAGCAGCTCGCTAGCGGGAGAAGCAGATACGCAGTATTTT
few,TRBJ1-2,.,14,TRBV5-1,CASSLSQSSHGYTF,TGCGCCAGCAGCTTGTCTCAGTCTTCTCATGGCTACACCTTC
few,TRBJ2-6,.,17,TRBV5-1,CASSRGLPHSGANVLTF,TGCGCCAGCAGCCGGGGACTTCCCCACTCTGGGGCCAACGTCCTGACTTTC
many,TRBJ2-3,.,16,TRBV4-3,CASSQEWGAVTDTQYF,TGCGCCAGCAGCCAAGAATGGGGGGCGGTCACAGATACGCAGTATTTT
many,TRBJ2-2,.,13,TRBV28,CASSTRVTGELFF,TGTGCCAGCAGTACAAGGGTGACCGGGGAGCTGTTTTTT
many,TRBJ2-3,.,12,TRBV3-1,CASSPDKHTQYF,TGTGCCAGCAGCCCGGACAAGCATACGCAGTATTTT
.,TRBJ1-2,.,16,TRBV19,CASRRPSETANYGYTF,TGTGCCAGTAGAAGACCCTCAGAGACAGCTAACTATGGCTACACCTTC
many,TRBJ2-5,.,11,TRBV20-1,CSAIDLETQYF,TGCAGTGCTATAGATCTGGAGACCCAGTACTTC
.,TRBJ2-5,.,11,TRBV30,CAWSVQETQYF,TGTGCCTGGAGTGTACAAGAGACCCAGTACTTC
.,TRBJ1-1,.,13,TRBV12-3/TRBV12-4,CASGLTENTEALF,TGTGCCAGCGGTTTAACGGAGAACACTGAAGCTCTCTTT
many,TRBJ1-1,TRBD1,16,TRBV19,CASSPRQGEVNTEAFF,TGTGCCAGTAGTCCAAGACAGGGGGAGGTGAACACTGAAGCTTTCTTT
many,TRBJ1-4,.,14,TRBV20-1,CSARDYRGEEKLFF,TGCAGTGCTAGAGATTATAGGGGAGAAGAAAAACTGTTTTTT
.,TRBJ2-7,TRBD2,15,TRBV20-1,CTASSALAVSYEQYF,TGCACTGCTAGTTCGGCACTAGCGGTAAGCTACGAGCAGTACTTC
many,TRBJ2-5,TRBD2,13,TRBV20-1,CSAAETGRETQYF,TGCAGTGCTGCAGAGACCGGGAGGGAGACCCAGTACTTC
.,TRBJ2-7,TRBD2,14,TRBV12-3/TRBV12-4,CASRKAGNLHEQYF,TGTGCCAGCCGCAAAGCGGGAAATCTCCACGAGCAGTACTTC
.,TRBJ2-3,.,12,TRBV6-5,CASSYGANTEYF,TGTGCCAGCAGTTACGGGGCGAACACAGAGTATTTT
.,TRBJ2-3,.,14,TRBV5-1,CASSPQGGGDTQYF,TGCGCCAGCAGCCCCCAGGGGGGAGGAGATACGCAGTATTTT
.,TRBJ1-5,.,15,TRBV6-2/TRBV6-3,CASSYPTHSNQPQHF,TGCGCCAGCAGTTACCCGACGCATAGCAATCAGCCCCAGCATTTT
many,TRBJ2-5,TRBD2,14,TRBV20-1,CSAHLTSGQETQYF,TGCAGTGCCCACCTGACTAGCGGGCAAGAGACCCAGTACTTC
many,TRBJ2-5,.,15,TRBV19,CASSLRKAYQETQYF,TGTGCCAGTAGCCTCAGGAAGGCTTACCAAGAGACCCAGTACTTC
many,TRBJ2-7,TRBD2,15,TRBV4-3,CASSHSSGSSYEQYF,TGCGCCAGCAGCCACTCTAGCGGGAGCTCCTACGAGCAGTACTTC
many,TRBJ1-1,.,11,TRBV5-1,CASSFAGQAFF,TGCGCCAGCAGCTTTGCAGGCCAAGCTTTCTTT